The 30 T cell receptor beta chains listed next were all sequenced from one sample in a study of CD8 T cells in Susac syndrome. Reverse transcription used about 0.45 to 1 ug RNA and random hexamers. TCRdb used MiXCR to reprocess the immunoSEQ multiplex PCR reads, holding one entry per CDR3 protein. This sample has about 240,000 distinct CDR3 sequences, with about 95% found just once. Sample: CD4+ T cells from PBMCs. These receptors were taken from a human donor with Susac syndrome.

On this clonotype itself: Germline and junction disagree at one end, which may indicate a read error. This sequence joins TRBV13 and TRBJ1-2; D is possibly TRBD1 (6 bases). The CDR3 has 19 residues. Germline loops: CDR1 PRHDT, CDR2 FYEKMQ (reference sequence). In DNA form, the CDR3 reads TGTGCCAGCAGATTAGGACCGAATGCCAGGGGTCCAGTTGCGGATGGCTACACCTTC. Encoded protein: CASRLGPNARGPVADGYTF. The whole variable domain, remainder taken from reference TRBV13 and TRBJ1-2, is AAGVIQSPRHLIKEKRETATLKCYPIPRHDTVYWYQQGPGQDPQFLISFYEKMQSDKGSIPDRFSAQQFSDYHSELNMSSLELGDSALYFCASRLGPNARGPVADGYTFGSGTRLTVV.

This clonotype has just one count. The genes are TRBV7-2 and TRBJ1-2; weak D call: TRBD1 (5 bases). Trimming pared 3 bases from V and 4 bases from J, leaving 18 bases between. The germline V gene encodes CDR1 SGHTA and CDR2 FQGNSA. CDR3 size: 16 residues. The CDR3 spells CASSFSGSSRAYGYTF. The CDR3 region has the DNA TGTGCCAGCAGCTTTAGTGGGTCGTCCAGGGCCTATGGCTACACCTTC.

The V gene is TRBV7-3, the J gene TRBJ1-1; D may be TRBD1 (6 bases). V dropped 2 bases and J dropped 5 bases, with 12 bases sitting between them. There are 14 residues in the CDR3. The germline V gene encodes CDR1 SGHTA and CDR2 FQGTGA. CDR3 nucleotides: TGTGCCAGCAGCTTAGTGGGAGGGACAACTGAAGCTTTCTTT. This translates into CASSLVGGTTEAFF.

This clonotype was seen once. V gene TRBV6-2 or TRBV6-3 combines with J gene TRBJ2-6, with 7 bases fitting TRBD1. The germline gives CDR1 MNHEY, CDR2 SVGEGT. The CDR3 runs 15 residues. J lost 4 bases, V lost 5 bases, and 5 bases had no gene match. The CDR3 sequence is CASSRGQLGANVLTF. The DNA of the CDR3 is TGTGCCAGCAGTAGGGGACAGCTGGGGGCCAACGTCCTGACTTTC.

This rearrangement joins TRBV19 to TRBJ2-5; 8 nucleotides line up with TRBD2. V lost 3 bases to trimming and J lost 7 bases; unmatched junction nucleotides: 7. The CDR3 is 14 residues long. Germline-derived CDR1 and CDR2 are LNHDA and SQIVND (reference sequence). The CDR3 DNA reads TGTGCCAGTAGTATGGCGGGAGGCGCCGGGACCCAGTACTTC. It translates to CASSMAGGAGTQYF.

The V call is TRBV9, the J call TRBJ2-3; possible D gene TRBD1, 6 bases. This CDR3 comprises 15 residues. Trimming removed 0 bases from V and 2 bases from J, with 10 bases in between. CDR1 SGDLS and CDR2 YYNGEE come from the germline V gene. In DNA, the CDR3 is TGTGCCAGCAGCGTAGGAGGGGGAATCACAGATACGCAGTATTTT. Translated: CASSVGGGITDTQYF.

This rearrangement joins TRBV20-1 to TRBJ2-1; D remains ambiguous. This CDR3 has 15 residues. The V end lost 3 bases, the J end lost 7 bases, and 19 bases lay between the germline ends. Germline V gives CDR1 DFQATT, CDR2 SNEGSKA (reference sequence). For the CDR3, the DNA is TGCAGTGCTAGTCCCCATAACTCCCGATATAATGAGCAGTTCTTC. Its protein is CSASPHNSRYNEQFF.

This clonotype has only one observation. V usage is TRBV29-1 and J usage is TRBJ1-5; possible D gene TRBD1, 5 bases. This CDR3 spans 14 amino acids. Germline V gene sequence: CDR1 SQVTM, CDR2 ANQGSEA. Deletions cut 4 bases from V and 3 bases from J, with 13 bases between. The CDR3 DNA follows: TGCAGCGTTGCGGACAACGCCTTCAATCAGCCCCAGCATTTT. Encoded protein: CSVADNAFNQPQHF.

V gene TRBV20-1 combines with J gene TRBJ2-7; 10 nucleotides line up with TRBD2. The CDR3 is 13 residues long. V trimming: 3 bases; J trimming: 6 bases; junction bases outside the gene matches: 5. Germline loops: CDR1 DFQATT, CDR2 SNEGSKA (reference sequence). The CDR3 region has the DNA TGCAGTGCTAGGCTAGCGGGAGTTTCCGAGCAGTACTTC. Encoded protein: CSARLAGVSEQYF.

This chain connects TRBV7-2 to TRBJ1-2; perhaps TRBD1 as D (5 bases). Trimming pared 2 bases from V and 7 bases from J, leaving 17 bases between. The germline V gene encodes CDR1 SGHTA and CDR2 FQGNSA. CDR3 length: 15 amino acids. This chain's CDR3 is CASSLSYRLYGGYTF. CDR3 nucleotide sequence: TGTGCCAGCAGCTTAAGTTACAGGCTATATGGTGGCTACACCTTC.

For this clonotype: At one end, the junction sequence differs from germline, possibly due to a read error. The chain joins TRBV18 to TRBJ2-1, with TRBD1 matching 10 bases. The CDR3 is 12 amino acids. Germline lookup yields CDR1 KGHSH and CDR2 LQKENI. The CDR3 DNA sequence: TGTGCCAGCTCACCAGACAGGGGGCAAATGCTCTTC. Encoded protein: CASSPDRGQMLF.

The chain combines TRBV19 with TRBJ2-1; the match to TRBD2 covers 8 bases. CDR1 and CDR2 (germline): LNHDA, SQIVND (reference sequence). This CDR3 comprises 15 residues. V lost 1 base and J lost 7; bases outside the gene matches: 6. The CDR3 DNA sequence: TGTGCCAGTAGTATAGCCAGCGGGAGTACTAATGAGCAGTTCTTC. Its translation: CASSIASGSTNEQFF.

This chain joins TRBV7-9 and TRBJ1-5; D perhaps matches TRBD1 (5 bases). Trimming took 7 bases from V and 5 from J, leaving 12 bases between them. The germline V gene encodes CDR1 SEHNR and CDR2 FQNEAQ (reference sequence). The CDR3 is made up of 13 amino acids. The CDR3, as DNA: TGTGCCAGCATGGAGACAGCAGATCAGCCCCAGCATTTT. It codes for CASMETADQPQHF.

This clonotype was seen a single time. The chain is built from TRBV3-1 and TRBJ1-5; D might be TRBD1 (5 bases). Germline V gives CDR1 LGHDT, CDR2 YNNKEL (reference sequence). The CDR3 loop spans 16 amino acids. The V and J ends lost 3 bases and 1 base respectively, with 13 bases between them. In nucleotides, the CDR3 is TGTGCCAGCAGCCAGGGGCGGGGAGGGAGCAATCAGCCCCAGCATTTT. Its protein product is CASSQGRGGSNQPQHF.

V is TRBV5-1 and J is TRBJ1-1; D is uncertain. Trimming cost V 4 bases and J 4 bases, with 11 bases left between them. This CDR3 has 13 residues. Germline V gene data show CDR1 as SGHRS and CDR2 as YFSETQ. As DNA, the CDR3 is TGCGCCAGCAGCGGAGTTGAGGGCACTGAAGCTTTCTTT. Translated: CASSGVEGTEAFF.

CDR3 amino acids: CASSSQGAWEAFF. The CDR3, as DNA: TGTGCCAGCAGCTCACAGGGGGCATGGGAAGCTTTCTTT. J is TRBJ1-1 and V is TRBV7-2; 9 nucleotides align to TRBD1. The CDR3 runs 13 residues. The germline V gene encodes CDR1 SGHTA and CDR2 FQGNSA. Trimming cost V 4 bases and J 8 bases; bases outside gene matches: 5.

V usage is TRBV9 and J usage is TRBJ2-5; 10 bases line up with TRBD1. The CDR3 runs 16 residues. J gave up 5 bases and V 2 bases, and 9 bases lay outside the gene matches. Germline V gene data show CDR1 as SGDLS and CDR2 as YYNGEE. CDR3 coding DNA: TGTGCCAGCAGCGTCCGAGGTGGGACAGGGGTGGAGACCCAGTACTTC. Protein: CASSVRGGTGVETQYF.

DNA of the CDR3: TGTGCCAGTAGTACCACATCAGCCCAAGAGACCCAGTACTTC. This encodes CASSTTSAQETQYF. J is TRBJ2-5 and V is TRBV19; D unclear. This CDR3 is 14 amino acids long. Germline CDR1 is LNHDA and CDR2 is SQIVND (reference sequence). Between the trimmed V and J ends, which lost 4 bases and 1 base, there was a span of 10 bases.

The CDR3, as DNA: TGTGCCAGCACCCACGGGGACAGCACCTACGAGCAGTACTTC. It codes for CASTHGDSTYEQYF. The chain links TRBV3-1 to TRBJ2-7; 7 positions match TRBD1. The CDR3 loop spans 14 amino acids. CDR1 is LGHDT and CDR2 is YNNKEL in the germline V gene (reference sequence). J lost 2 bases, V lost 7 bases, and 8 bases had no gene match.

The rearrangement links TRBV6-5 to TRBJ1-5; the D is unclear. Between the trimmed V and J ends, which lost 6 bases and 6 bases, there was a span of 15 bases. The CDR3 runs 14 residues. The V gene's germline CDR1 is MNHEY and CDR2 SVGAGI. In nucleotides, the CDR3 is TGTGCCAGCAGCCGCGGGGTCTTGATTCAGCCCCAGCATTTT. Translation gives CASSRGVLIQPQHF.

V usage is TRBV12-3 or TRBV12-4 and J usage is TRBJ1-5; 8 bases agree with TRBD1. V was pared by 5 bases and J by 3 bases, with 6 bases of the junction left unmatched. CDR3 size: 15 residues. Here the CDR3 reads CASSPDRGFNQPQHF. In DNA, the CDR3 is TGTGCCAGCAGTCCCGACAGGGGATTCAATCAGCCCCAGCATTTT.

This sequence joins TRBV7-9 and TRBJ1-1, with D tentatively TRBD1 (5 bases). The CDR3 spans 16 residues. Germline V CDR1 and CDR2: SEHNR, FQNEAQ (reference sequence). V was pared by 5 bases and J by 1 base, with 17 bases between. The CDR3 loop reads CASSIQENWANTEAFF. The CDR3 coding sequence is TGTGCCAGCAGCATACAGGAAAACTGGGCGAACACTGAAGCTTTCTTT.

The V gene is TRBV5-1, the J gene TRBJ2-1, with 10 bases matching TRBD2. V lost 0 bases and J lost 3; bases outside the gene matches: 3. The germline gives CDR1 SGHRS, CDR2 YFSETQ. The CDR3 has 16 residues. Here the CDR3 reads CASSLALAGNYNEQFF. Written as DNA, the CDR3 is TGCGCCAGCAGCTTGGCACTAGCGGGGAACTACAATGAGCAGTTCTTC.

This chain uses TRBV29-1 with TRBJ2-3; tentatively, D is TRBD1 or TRBD2 (5 bases each). Per the germline V gene, CDR1 is SQVTM and CDR2 is ANQGSEA. V was cut by 1 base and J by 8 bases, with 13 bases left in between. CDR3 size: 13 residues. The CDR3 DNA sequence: TGCAGCGTTGAAGTTGGGACGCGAGGTACGCAGTATTTT. Its translation: CSVEVGTRGTQYF.

The rearrangement uses TRBV14 and TRBJ1-1, with TRBD1 as a possible D gene (5 bases). Trimming pared 3 bases from V and 11 bases from J, leaving 16 bases between. CDR3 length: 13 amino acids. Germline V lookup: CDR1 SGHDN, CDR2 FVKESK. CDR3 coding DNA: TGTGCCAGCAGCCAGGTGACAGACACCGGGGCTTTCTTT. Translated, it gives CASSQVTDTGAFF.

V is TRBV29-1 and J is TRBJ1-1; D not resolved. V was shortened by 7 bases and J by 5 bases, with 17 bases between the two germline ends. This CDR3 is built from 13 residues. Per the germline V gene, CDR1 is SQVTM and CDR2 is ANQGSEA. In DNA, the CDR3 is TGCAGCGCGGACCCTCCCCTGGGGACTGAAGCTTTCTTT. Protein: CSADPPLGTEAFF.

This sequence joins TRBV6-1 and TRBJ2-5; 14 nucleotides align to TRBD2. The junction had 13 bases not matched to a gene; V was cut back by 7 bases and J by 3 bases. CDR1 and CDR2 (germline): MNHNS, SASEGT. The CDR3 spans 18 residues. The CDR3 nucleotides are TGTGCCAGCACCCTGACTAGCGGGAGGGCCAACCGGGAAGAGACCCAGTACTTC. This gives the protein CASTLTSGRANREETQYF.

The chain is built from TRBV12-5 and TRBJ2-3; a weak D match, TRBD1 (5 bases). The CDR3 is 14 amino acids. Germline CDR1 reads LGHNT; CDR2 reads FRNRAP. Trimming cost V 4 bases and J 2 bases, with 10 bases left between them. CDR3 sequence (DNA): TGTGCTAGTGGTTGGGGCTCGGTCACAGATACGCAGTATTTT. Translating gives CASGWGSVTDTQYF.

The CDR3, as DNA: TGCAGTGCTTCCGACGAAATGACTAGCGGAGTTAGAGCTTGGCCCTACGAGCAGTACTTC. Amino acid sequence: CSASDEMTSGVRAWPYEQYF. The genes are TRBV20-1 and TRBJ2-7; 9 bases are shared with TRBD2. The germline CDR1 and CDR2 sequences are DFQATT and SNEGSKA (reference sequence). The CDR3 is 20 residues long. V gave up 5 bases and J gave up 2 bases; unmatched junction bases: 25.

This chain uses TRBV20-1 with TRBJ2-7; 10 positions agree with TRBD2. J lost 3 bases, V lost 1 base, and 6 bases had no gene match. The CDR3 spans 15 residues. Germline V CDR1 and CDR2: DFQATT, SNEGSKA (reference sequence). The CDR3: CSARVRTSGNYEQYF. In DNA, the CDR3 is TGCAGTGCTAGAGTCAGGACTAGCGGTAACTACGAGCAGTACTTC.